This T cell receptor beta chain came from a study of cytotoxic CD8 clonotypes in ibrutinib-treated CLL. General study results and limits: Sampling times, which were not matched between the groups, differed between sustained-remission patients and progressing patients. Measured clonality at baseline was greater than in age-matched healthy donors and tracked with circulating CD8+ T-cell counts.

V gave up 4 bases and J gave up 2 bases, with 11 bases separating them. CDR1 and CDR2 (germline): MNHEY, SMNVEV (reference sequence). CDR3 length equals 15 residues. TCRdb keeps only in-frame clones here, not all; method: immunoSEQ multiplex PCR. This table holds 90,000 to 100,000 clones, around four fifths found once. As for this clone: Its matching antigen is unknown.

With cryopreserved PBMCs as the source, 2 to 2.5 micrograms of genomic DNA went to TCR beta libraries. The chain is built from TRBV27 and TRBJ1-4; maybe TRBD1 (6 bases). The sequenced sample was PBMCs, obtained after 12 months of ibrutinib treatment. The receptor was derived from a human donor with chronic lymphocytic leukemia. The CDR3 region has the DNA TGTGCCAGCAGTTCACAGGGTTCCACTAATGAAAAACTGTTTTTT. Translating it yields CASSSQGSTNEKLFF.